Presented here are 3 T cell receptor beta chains from one specimen sequenced in a study of shared clonotypes between healthy human individuals. The assay was immunoSEQ multiplex PCR, and TCRdb's table has in-frame clones only and misses some. There are hundreds of thousands of clones in the sample; approximately 73% occur only once, and 1.5% to 2% lies in the top ten. The sequenced sample was memory CD4+ T cells sorted from blood. Subset meaning: CD45RA-negative fraction. These receptors came from a woman aged 25-40 years in good health.

This chain links TRBV28 with TRBJ1-5; 8 nucleotides align to TRBD1. Per germline, CDR1 MDHEN and CDR2 SYDVKM. V lost 5 bases to trimming and J lost 2 bases; unmatched junction nucleotides: 11. The CDR3 totals 17 residues. Here the CDR3 reads CASSDPGGGQGNQPQHF. In nucleotides, the CDR3 is TGTGCCAGCAGTGATCCAGGGGGGGGACAGGGCAATCAGCCCCAGCATTTT. The complete variable domain, with remaining parts taken from reference TRBV28 and TRBJ1-5, reads DVKVTQSSRYLVKRTGEKVFLECVQDMDHENMFWYRQDPGLGLRLIYFSYDVKMKEKGDIPEGYSVSREKKERFSLILESASTNQTSMYLCASSDPGGGQGNQPQHFGDGTRLSIL.

The table lists this clone with a few counts. The chain uses TRBV11-2 and TRBJ2-2; no firm D call. This CDR3 contains 13 residues. The V and J ends lost 5 bases and 2 bases respectively, with 6 bases between them. In germline, CDR1 is SGHAT, CDR2 FQNNGV. The CDR3 sequence is CASSTTNTGELFF. The CDR3 nucleotides read TGTGCCAGCAGCACTACTAACACCGGGGAGCTGTTTTTT.

The V gene is TRBV14, the J gene TRBJ2-5; tentative D call: TRBD1 (6 bases). V lost 1 base and J 7 bases, leaving 19 bases between the germline ends. CDR1 and CDR2 from the germline V gene are SGHDN and FVKESK. The CDR3 covers 16 residues. The CDR3 sequence: CASSQGAGVTRGTQYF. The CDR3, as DNA: TGTGCCAGCAGCCAAGGGGCAGGGGTAACAAGAGGGACCCAGTACTTC.